These T cell receptor beta chains were read from a single sample in a study of T cell changes during pregnancy in multiple sclerosis. Clones were sequenced by immunoSEQ multiplex PCR, and TCRdb holds only the in-frame ones, with some missing. The sample carries some 39,000 clones, 70% to 90% recorded once. Sample: CD8+ T cells from peripheral blood mononuclear cells, taken in the first trimester of pregnancy. Source of these receptors: a female donor with multiple sclerosis, enrolled in a pregnancy study. CDR3s include the opening cysteine and the closing phenylalanine or tryptophan. D genes are given only for firm matches. Where a row states a size, it is once, few, many or the class of an expanded clone; other rows omit it.

CDR3nt: TGTGCCAGCAGTCCCACAGGCTACGAGCAGTACTTC; CDR3aa: CASSPTGYEQYF; v_gene: TRBV6-5; d_gene: .; abundance: .; j_gene: TRBJ2-7
CDR3nt: TGTGCCAGCAGCGTAGACGGCGGGGTAGGGGAGCAGTTCTTC; CDR3aa: CASSVDGGVGEQFF; v_gene: TRBV9; d_gene: .; abundance: .; j_gene: TRBJ2-1
CDR3nt: TGTGCCAGCAGCTCGAGGCCGCCGGAGACCCAGTACTTC; CDR3aa: CASSSRPPETQYF; v_gene: TRBV5-6; d_gene: .; abundance: .; j_gene: TRBJ2-5
CDR3nt: TGTGCCAGCAGCGTAAGTACAGTCGCAGGGATCGGCTACACCTTC; CDR3aa: CASSVSTVAGIGYTF; v_gene: TRBV9; d_gene: .; abundance: .; j_gene: TRBJ1-2
CDR3nt: TGTGCCAGCAGCACCCCACTAGCGGGGGGTAATGAGCAGTTCTTC; CDR3aa: CASSTPLAGGNEQFF; v_gene: TRBV7-6; d_gene: TRBD2; abundance: .; j_gene: TRBJ2-1
CDR3nt: TGTGCCAGCAGCCGCGGGACAGGGGGTCTCTACACCTTC; CDR3aa: CASSRGTGGLYTF; v_gene: TRBV5-6; d_gene: TRBD1; abundance: .; j_gene: TRBJ1-2
CDR3nt: TGTGCCAGCAGCGTAACGTCCGGTCATGGCTACACCTTC; CDR3aa: CASSVTSGHGYTF; v_gene: TRBV9; d_gene: .; abundance: .; j_gene: TRBJ1-2
CDR3nt: TGTGCCAGCAGCTTCGGGACAGGTGCCCTCTCTGGAAACACCATATATTTT; CDR3aa: CASSFGTGALSGNTIYF; v_gene: TRBV5-6; d_gene: TRBD1; abundance: .; j_gene: TRBJ1-3
CDR3nt: TGTGCCAGCAGCGACGACAGAATGAACACTGAAGCTTTCTTT; CDR3aa: CASSDDRMNTEAFF; v_gene: TRBV9; d_gene: .; abundance: .; j_gene: TRBJ1-1
CDR3nt: TGTGCCAGCAGTGAAGGCCACAGCTGGTCCTACTACGAGCAGTACTTC; CDR3aa: CASSEGHSWSYYEQYF; v_gene: TRBV6-1; d_gene: .; abundance: .; j_gene: TRBJ2-7
CDR3nt: TGTGCCAGCGTTGGGGCGGGAGTGAACACTGAAGCTTTCTTT; CDR3aa: CASVGAGVNTEAFF; v_gene: TRBV7-8; d_gene: .; abundance: .; j_gene: TRBJ1-1
CDR3nt: TGTGCCAGCAGCTTAGGGGCCGGCTATGGCTACACCTTC; CDR3aa: CASSLGAGYGYTF; v_gene: TRBV7-2; d_gene: .; abundance: .; j_gene: TRBJ1-2
CDR3nt: TGTGGGTCCTCGGACAGCTACAATGAGCAGTTCTTC; CDR3aa: CGSSDSYNEQFF; v_gene: TRBV7-2; d_gene: .; abundance: .; j_gene: TRBJ2-1
CDR3nt: TGCAGTGCTAGATACCATCGGGGCTACACCTTC; CDR3aa: CSARYHRGYTF; v_gene: TRBV20-1; d_gene: .; abundance: .; j_gene: TRBJ1-2
CDR3nt: TGTGCCAGCAGCTTAGGACAGAGCAATCAGCCCCAGCATTTT; CDR3aa: CASSLGQSNQPQHF; v_gene: TRBV7-8; d_gene: .; abundance: .; j_gene: TRBJ1-5
CDR3nt: TGTGCCAGCAGCTTGGGGCAGATGAGCACAGATACGCAGTATTTT; CDR3aa: CASSLGQMSTDTQYF; v_gene: TRBV5-8; d_gene: .; abundance: .; j_gene: TRBJ2-3
CDR3nt: TGTGCCAGCAGTTTAGGACAGGGGAGGCCCCAGCATTTT; CDR3aa: CASSLGQGRPQHF; v_gene: TRBV6-5; d_gene: TRBD1; abundance: .; j_gene: TRBJ1-5
CDR3nt: TGTGCCAGCAGCCAAGACGGCTACGAGCAGTACTTC; CDR3aa: CASSQDGYEQYF; v_gene: TRBV4-2; d_gene: .; abundance: .; j_gene: TRBJ2-7
CDR3nt: TGTGCCAGCAGCTTGGGACAGGGGGTCTACGAGCAGTACTTC; CDR3aa: CASSLGQGVYEQYF; v_gene: TRBV5-6; d_gene: TRBD1; abundance: .; j_gene: TRBJ2-7
CDR3nt: TGCGCCAGCAGCCTACTTGGGGAGGGAGAGACCCAGTACTTC; CDR3aa: CASSLLGEGETQYF; v_gene: TRBV4-1; d_gene: TRBD2; abundance: .; j_gene: TRBJ2-5
CDR3nt: TGTGCCAGCAGCGTCCCTAGTAGCGGCCCGGGCCGAAATGAGCAGTTCTTC; CDR3aa: CASSVPSSGPGRNEQFF; v_gene: TRBV9; d_gene: .; abundance: once; j_gene: TRBJ2-1
CDR3nt: TGTGCCAGCAGCCAGGACAGGGACACCGGGGAGCTGTTTTTT; CDR3aa: CASSQDRDTGELFF; v_gene: TRBV7-9; d_gene: TRBD1; abundance: .; j_gene: TRBJ2-2
CDR3nt: TGTGCCAGCAGCACGTGGACAGGGATGACCGGGGAGCTGTTTTTT; CDR3aa: CASSTWTGMTGELFF; v_gene: TRBV5-6; d_gene: TRBD1; abundance: .; j_gene: TRBJ2-2
CDR3nt: TGTGCCAGCTCAACGGCGACAGGGCTCCCCACTCCAGGAGGGACCGGGGAGCTGTTTTTT; CDR3aa: CASSTATGLPTPGGTGELFF; v_gene: TRBV18; d_gene: .; abundance: .; j_gene: TRBJ2-2
CDR3nt: TGTGCCAGCAGTGACTGGGGACTCTGGTTCTTC; CDR3aa: CASSDWGLWFF; v_gene: TRBV6-4; d_gene: .; abundance: .; j_gene: TRBJ2-1
CDR3nt: TGCGCCAGCAGCCAAGATCTAGGGGTTGATCAGCCCCAGCATTTT; CDR3aa: CASSQDLGVDQPQHF; v_gene: TRBV4-3; d_gene: .; abundance: once; j_gene: TRBJ1-5
CDR3nt: TGTGCCAGCAGCTTAACGGGGGGGGGAAACACTGAAGCTTTCTTT; CDR3aa: CASSLTGGGNTEAFF; v_gene: TRBV7-3; d_gene: .; abundance: .; j_gene: TRBJ1-1
CDR3nt: TGCGCCAGCAGCCAACCAGACATTAGCAATCAGCCCCAGCATTTT; CDR3aa: CASSQPDISNQPQHF; v_gene: TRBV4-1; d_gene: .; abundance: .; j_gene: TRBJ1-5
CDR3nt: TGCGCCAGCAGCCACGGCGGGGAGCTGTTTTTT; CDR3aa: CASSHGGELFF; v_gene: TRBV4-1; d_gene: .; abundance: .; j_gene: TRBJ2-2
CDR3nt: TGTGCCAGCAGCTTGGGACTAGCGGGGAACGGGGTCGGCAATGAGCAGTTCTTC; CDR3aa: CASSLGLAGNGVGNEQFF; v_gene: TRBV7-3; d_gene: TRBD2; abundance: .; j_gene: TRBJ2-1
CDR3nt: TGTGCCAGCAGCTTAATAGCGTGGGAGACCCAGTACTTC; CDR3aa: CASSLIAWETQYF; v_gene: TRBV11-2; d_gene: .; abundance: .; j_gene: TRBJ2-5
CDR3nt: TGCGCCAGCAGCCAGGAACCTTATGCAACTAGGGACATTCAGTACTTC; CDR3aa: CASSQEPYATRDIQYF; v_gene: TRBV4-1; d_gene: .; abundance: .; j_gene: TRBJ2-4
CDR3nt: TGTGCCAGCAGTGCGACAGGGGGAAGCAATCAGCCCCAGCATTTT; CDR3aa: CASSATGGSNQPQHF; v_gene: TRBV6-4; d_gene: TRBD1; abundance: .; j_gene: TRBJ1-5
CDR3nt: TGTGCCAGCAGTCTGACAGGAGCCGGAAACACCATATATTTT; CDR3aa: CASSLTGAGNTIYF; v_gene: TRBV27; d_gene: .; abundance: .; j_gene: TRBJ1-3
CDR3nt: TGTGCCAGTAAGGTACAAAGGAGGCAGGATGGCGGAATCAGCTATGGCTACACCTTC; CDR3aa: CASKVQRRQDGGISYGYTF; v_gene: TRBV2; d_gene: .; abundance: .; j_gene: TRBJ1-2
CDR3nt: TGTGCCAGCAGCCAGTTAGCCTCAGGGCTACTATATGGCTACACCTTC; CDR3aa: CASSQLASGLLYGYTF; v_gene: TRBV11-2; d_gene: .; abundance: .; j_gene: TRBJ1-2
CDR3nt: TGTGCCAGCAGTTTATCGTGGGGACAGGGTGGCTATGGCTACACCTTC; CDR3aa: CASSLSWGQGGYGYTF; v_gene: TRBV27; d_gene: TRBD1; abundance: .; j_gene: TRBJ1-2
CDR3nt: TGTGCCAGCAGTTACACTAGCGATTATTACTACAATGAGCAGTTCTTC; CDR3aa: CASSYTSDYYYNEQFF; v_gene: TRBV6-5; d_gene: TRBD2; abundance: .; j_gene: TRBJ2-1
CDR3nt: TGTGCCAGCAGCGGTTCGACGGGATGGCGGGAAAATGAGCAGTTCTTC; CDR3aa: CASSGSTGWRENEQFF; v_gene: TRBV9; d_gene: .; abundance: .; j_gene: TRBJ2-1